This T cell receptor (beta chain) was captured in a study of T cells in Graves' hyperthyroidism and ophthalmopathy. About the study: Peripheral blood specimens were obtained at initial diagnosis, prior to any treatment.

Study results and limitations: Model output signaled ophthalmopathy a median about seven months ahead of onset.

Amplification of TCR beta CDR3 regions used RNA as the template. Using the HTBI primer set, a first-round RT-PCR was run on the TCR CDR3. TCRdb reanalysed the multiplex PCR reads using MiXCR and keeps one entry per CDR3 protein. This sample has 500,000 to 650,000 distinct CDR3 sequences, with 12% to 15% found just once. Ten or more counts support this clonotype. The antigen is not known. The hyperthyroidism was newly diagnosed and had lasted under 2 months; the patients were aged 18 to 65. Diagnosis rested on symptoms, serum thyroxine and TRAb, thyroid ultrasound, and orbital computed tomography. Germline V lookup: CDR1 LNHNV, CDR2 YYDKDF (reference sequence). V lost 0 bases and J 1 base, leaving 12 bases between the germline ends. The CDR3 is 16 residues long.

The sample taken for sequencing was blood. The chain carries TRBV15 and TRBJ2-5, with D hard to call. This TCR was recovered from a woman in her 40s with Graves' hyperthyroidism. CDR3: CATSRDEAMGQETQYF. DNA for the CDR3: TGTGCCACCAGCAGAGATGAAGCAATGGGCCAAGAGACCCAGTACTTC.